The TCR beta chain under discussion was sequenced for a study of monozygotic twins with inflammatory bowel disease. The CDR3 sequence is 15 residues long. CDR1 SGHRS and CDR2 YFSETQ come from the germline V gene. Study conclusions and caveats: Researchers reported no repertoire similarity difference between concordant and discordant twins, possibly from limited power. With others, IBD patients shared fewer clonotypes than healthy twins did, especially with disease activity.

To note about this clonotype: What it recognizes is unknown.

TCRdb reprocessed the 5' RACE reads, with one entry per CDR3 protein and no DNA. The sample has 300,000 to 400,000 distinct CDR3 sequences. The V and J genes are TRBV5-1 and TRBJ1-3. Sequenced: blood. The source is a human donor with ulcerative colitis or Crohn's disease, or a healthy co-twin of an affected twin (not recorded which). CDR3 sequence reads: CASSLDQLSGNTIYF.